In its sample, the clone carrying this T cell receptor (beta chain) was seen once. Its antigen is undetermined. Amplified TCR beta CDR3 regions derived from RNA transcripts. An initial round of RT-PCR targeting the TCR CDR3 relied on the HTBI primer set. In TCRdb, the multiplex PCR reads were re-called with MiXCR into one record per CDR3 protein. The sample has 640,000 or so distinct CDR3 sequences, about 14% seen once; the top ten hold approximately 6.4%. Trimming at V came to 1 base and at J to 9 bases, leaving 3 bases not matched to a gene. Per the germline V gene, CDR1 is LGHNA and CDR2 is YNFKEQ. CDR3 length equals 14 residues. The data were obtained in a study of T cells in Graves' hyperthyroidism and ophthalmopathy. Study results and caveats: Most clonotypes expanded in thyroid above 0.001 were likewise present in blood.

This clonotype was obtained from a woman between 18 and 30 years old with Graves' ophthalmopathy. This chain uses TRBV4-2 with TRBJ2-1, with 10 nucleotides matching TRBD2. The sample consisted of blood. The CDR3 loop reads CASSQVVAGGEQFF. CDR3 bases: TGTGCCAGCAGCCAAGTGGTAGCGGGAGGTGAGCAGTTCTTC.